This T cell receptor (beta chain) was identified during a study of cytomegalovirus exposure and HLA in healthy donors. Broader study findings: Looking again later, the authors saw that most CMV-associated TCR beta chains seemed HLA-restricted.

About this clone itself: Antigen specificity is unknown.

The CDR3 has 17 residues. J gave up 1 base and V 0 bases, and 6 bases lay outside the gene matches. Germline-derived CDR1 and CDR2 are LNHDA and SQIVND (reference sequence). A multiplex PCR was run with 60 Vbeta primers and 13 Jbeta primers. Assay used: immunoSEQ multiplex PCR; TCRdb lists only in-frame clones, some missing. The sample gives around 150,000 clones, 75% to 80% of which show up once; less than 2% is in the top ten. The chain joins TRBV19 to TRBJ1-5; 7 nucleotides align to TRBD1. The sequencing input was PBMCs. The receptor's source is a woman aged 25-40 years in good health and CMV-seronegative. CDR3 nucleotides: TGTGCCAGTAGTATAGACCAGACAGGGTTAAGCAATCAGCCCCAGCATTTT. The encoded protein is CASSIDQTGLSNQPQHF.